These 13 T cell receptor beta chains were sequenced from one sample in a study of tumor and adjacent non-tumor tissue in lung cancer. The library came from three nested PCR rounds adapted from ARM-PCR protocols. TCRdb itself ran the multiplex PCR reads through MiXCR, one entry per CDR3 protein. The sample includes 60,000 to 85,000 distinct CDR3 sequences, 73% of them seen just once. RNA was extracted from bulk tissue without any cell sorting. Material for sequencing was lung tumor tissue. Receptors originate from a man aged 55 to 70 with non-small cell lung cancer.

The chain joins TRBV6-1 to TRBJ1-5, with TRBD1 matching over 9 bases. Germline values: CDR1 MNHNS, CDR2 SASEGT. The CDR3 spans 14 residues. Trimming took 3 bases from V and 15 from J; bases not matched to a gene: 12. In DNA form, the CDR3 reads TGTGCCAGCAGTGAGCGGGACAGGGTTCAGTCCCCGCATTTT. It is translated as CASSERDRVQSPHF.

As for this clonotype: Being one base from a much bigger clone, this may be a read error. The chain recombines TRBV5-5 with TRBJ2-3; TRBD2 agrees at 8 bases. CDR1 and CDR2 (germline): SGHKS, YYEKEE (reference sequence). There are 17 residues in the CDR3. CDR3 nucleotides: TGTGCCAGCAGAGAAGACGGACTAGCCGCTGCCTTTTTTACGCACTATTTT. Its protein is CASREDGLAAAFFTHYF.

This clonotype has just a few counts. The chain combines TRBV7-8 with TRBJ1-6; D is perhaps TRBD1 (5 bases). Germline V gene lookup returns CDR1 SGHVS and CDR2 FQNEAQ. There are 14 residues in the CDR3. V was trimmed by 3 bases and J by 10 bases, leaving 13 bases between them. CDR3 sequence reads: CASSLGQGSSPLHF. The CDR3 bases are TGTGCCAGCAGCTTGGGTCAGGGCTCCTCACCCCTCCACTTT. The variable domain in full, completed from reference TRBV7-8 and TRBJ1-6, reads GAGVSQSPRYKVAKRGQDVALRCDPISGHVSLFWYQQALGQGPEFLTYFQNEAQLDKSGLPSDRFFAERPEGSVSTLKIQRTQQEDSAVYLCASSLGQGSSPLHFGNGTRLTVT.

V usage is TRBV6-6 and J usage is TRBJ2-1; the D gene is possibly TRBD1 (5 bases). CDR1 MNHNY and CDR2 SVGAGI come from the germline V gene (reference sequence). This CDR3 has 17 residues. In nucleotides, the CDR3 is TGTACAAGCAGTACTCCCTCTGACAGAAGAAACTACAATGAGCAGTTCTTC. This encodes CTSSTPSDRRNYNEQFF.

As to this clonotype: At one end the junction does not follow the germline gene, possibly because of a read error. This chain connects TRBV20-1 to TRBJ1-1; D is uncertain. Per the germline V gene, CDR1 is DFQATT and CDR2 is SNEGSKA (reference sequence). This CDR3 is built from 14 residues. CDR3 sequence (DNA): TGCACTGCTAGAGACGGGCAAGATACCACTGAAGCTTTCTTT. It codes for CTARDGQDTTEAFF.

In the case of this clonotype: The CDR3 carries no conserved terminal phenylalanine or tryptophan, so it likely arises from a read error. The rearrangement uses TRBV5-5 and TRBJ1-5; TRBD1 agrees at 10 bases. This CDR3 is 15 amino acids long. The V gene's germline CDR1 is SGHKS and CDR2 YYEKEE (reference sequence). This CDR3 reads CASTGQGGLDQPQHY. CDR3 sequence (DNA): TGTGCCAGCACCGGACAGGGGGGTTTGGATCAACCCCAGCATTAT.

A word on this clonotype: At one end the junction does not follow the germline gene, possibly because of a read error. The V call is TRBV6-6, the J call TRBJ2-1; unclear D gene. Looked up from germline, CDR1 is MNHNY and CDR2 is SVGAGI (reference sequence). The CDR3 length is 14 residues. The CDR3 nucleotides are TGTGTCAGCAGTTATGGGCTGGTATACAATGAGCAGTTCTTC. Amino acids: CVSSYGLVYNEQFF.

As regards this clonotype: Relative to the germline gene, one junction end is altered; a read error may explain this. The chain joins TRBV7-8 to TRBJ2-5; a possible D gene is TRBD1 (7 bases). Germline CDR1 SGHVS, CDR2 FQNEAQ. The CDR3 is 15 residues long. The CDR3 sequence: CVSSLGIRGEETQYF. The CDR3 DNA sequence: TGTGTCAGCAGTTTAGGCATCAGGGGGGAAGAGACCCAGTACTTC.

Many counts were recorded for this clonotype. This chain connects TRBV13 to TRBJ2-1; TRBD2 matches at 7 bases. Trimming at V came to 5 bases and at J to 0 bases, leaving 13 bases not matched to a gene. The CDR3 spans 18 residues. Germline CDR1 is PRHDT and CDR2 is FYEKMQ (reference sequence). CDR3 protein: CASSPGLPDRSSYNEQFF. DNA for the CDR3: TGTGCCAGCAGCCCGGGACTACCCGACCGCAGCTCCTACAATGAGCAGTTCTTC.

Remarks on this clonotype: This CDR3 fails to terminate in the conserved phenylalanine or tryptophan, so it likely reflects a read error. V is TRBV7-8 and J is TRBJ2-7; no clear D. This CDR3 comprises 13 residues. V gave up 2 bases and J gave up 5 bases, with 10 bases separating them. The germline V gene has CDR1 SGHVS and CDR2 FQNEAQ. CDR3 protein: CASSLPEDDEQYI. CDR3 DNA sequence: TGTGCCAGCAGCTTACCAGAGGACGACGAGCAGTACATC.

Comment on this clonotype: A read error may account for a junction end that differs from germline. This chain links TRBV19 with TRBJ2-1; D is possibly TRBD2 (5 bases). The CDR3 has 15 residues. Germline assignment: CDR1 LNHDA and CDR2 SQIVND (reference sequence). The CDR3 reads CASTSSGSSYNEQLF. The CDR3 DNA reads TGTGCCAGTACAAGCAGCGGCAGCTCCTACAATGAGCAACTCTTC.

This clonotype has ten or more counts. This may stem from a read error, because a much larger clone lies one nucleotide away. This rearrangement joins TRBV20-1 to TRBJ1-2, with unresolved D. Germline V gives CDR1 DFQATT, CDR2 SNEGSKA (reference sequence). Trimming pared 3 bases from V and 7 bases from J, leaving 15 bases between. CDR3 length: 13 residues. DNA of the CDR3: TGCAGTGCTAGGGAACCTCTATCGACTGGCTACACCTTC. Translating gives CSAREPLSTGYTF.

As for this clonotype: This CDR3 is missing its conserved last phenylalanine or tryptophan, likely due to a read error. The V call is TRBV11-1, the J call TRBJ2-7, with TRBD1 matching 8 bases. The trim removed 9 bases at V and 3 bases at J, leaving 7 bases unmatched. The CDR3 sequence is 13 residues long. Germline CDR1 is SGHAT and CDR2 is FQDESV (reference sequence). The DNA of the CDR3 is TGTGCCAGTAGTCCCGGGACAGGCTACGAGCAGTACATC. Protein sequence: CASSPGTGYEQYI.